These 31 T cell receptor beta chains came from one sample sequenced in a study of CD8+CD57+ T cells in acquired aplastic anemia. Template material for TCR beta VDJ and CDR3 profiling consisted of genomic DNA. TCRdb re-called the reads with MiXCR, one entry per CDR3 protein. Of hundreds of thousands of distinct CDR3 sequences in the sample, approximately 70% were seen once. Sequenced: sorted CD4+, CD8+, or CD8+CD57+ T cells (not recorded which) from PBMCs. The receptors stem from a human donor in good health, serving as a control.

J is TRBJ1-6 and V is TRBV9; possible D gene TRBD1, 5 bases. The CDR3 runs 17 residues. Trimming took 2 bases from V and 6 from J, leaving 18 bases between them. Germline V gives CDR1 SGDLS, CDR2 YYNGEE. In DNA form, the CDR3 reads TGTGCCAGCAGCGTTCGACCGGGGCCTAATTTTAATTCACCCCTCCACTTT. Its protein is CASSVRPGPNFNSPLHF.

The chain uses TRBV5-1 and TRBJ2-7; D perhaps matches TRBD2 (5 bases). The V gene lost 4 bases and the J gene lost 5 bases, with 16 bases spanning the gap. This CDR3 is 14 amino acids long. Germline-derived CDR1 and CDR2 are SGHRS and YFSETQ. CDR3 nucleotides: TGCGCCAGCAGCGCGCGGGTGGACGATGACGAGCAGTACTTC. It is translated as CASSARVDDDEQYF.

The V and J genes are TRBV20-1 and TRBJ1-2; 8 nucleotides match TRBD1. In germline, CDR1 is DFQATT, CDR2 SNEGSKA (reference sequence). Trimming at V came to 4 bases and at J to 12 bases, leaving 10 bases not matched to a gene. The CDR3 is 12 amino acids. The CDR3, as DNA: TGCAGTGCTAAAGGACAGGGCCAAGAGAACACCTTC. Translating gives CSAKGQGQENTF.

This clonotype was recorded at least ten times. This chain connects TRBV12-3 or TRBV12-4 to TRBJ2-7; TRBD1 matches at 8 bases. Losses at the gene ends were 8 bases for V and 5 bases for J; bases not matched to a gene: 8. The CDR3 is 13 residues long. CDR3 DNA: TGTGCCAGCGGCCTAGAGGACAGGGACGAGCAGTACTTC. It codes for CASGLEDRDEQYF.

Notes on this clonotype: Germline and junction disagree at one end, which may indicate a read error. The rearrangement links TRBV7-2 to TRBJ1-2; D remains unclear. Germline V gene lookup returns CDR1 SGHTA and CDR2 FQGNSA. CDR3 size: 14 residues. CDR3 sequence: CASSVAGYGYTYGF. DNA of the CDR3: TGTGCCAGCAGCGTAGCGGGCTATGGCTACACCTACGGTTTC.

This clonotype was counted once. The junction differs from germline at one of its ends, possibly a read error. The CDR3 is CASSLAWELEIGPF. The CDR3 nucleotides are TGTGCCAGCAGCTTAGCCTGGGAGCTAGAGATCGGGCCGTTC. The genes are TRBV7-9 and TRBJ2-5; D is possibly TRBD2 (5 bases). This CDR3 spans 14 amino acids. CDR1 is SEHNR and CDR2 is FQNEAQ in the germline V gene (reference sequence).

The CDR3 DNA is TGCAGTGCTAGAGATGTGGGGGAGGGCCTCTACGAGCAGTACTTC. Translated, it gives CSARDVGEGLYEQYF. The V and J genes are TRBV20-1 and TRBJ2-7; TRBD2 aligns across 7 bases. In germline, CDR1 is DFQATT, CDR2 SNEGSKA (reference sequence). J lost 3 bases, V lost 0 bases, and 8 bases had no gene match. This CDR3 has 15 residues.

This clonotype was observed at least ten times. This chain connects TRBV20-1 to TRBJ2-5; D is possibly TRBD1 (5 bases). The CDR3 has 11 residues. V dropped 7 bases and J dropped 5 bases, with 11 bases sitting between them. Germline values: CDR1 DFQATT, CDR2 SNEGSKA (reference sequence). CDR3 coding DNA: TGCAGTGGCCAGGGCGGCGAGACCCAGTACTTC. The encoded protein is CSGQGGETQYF.

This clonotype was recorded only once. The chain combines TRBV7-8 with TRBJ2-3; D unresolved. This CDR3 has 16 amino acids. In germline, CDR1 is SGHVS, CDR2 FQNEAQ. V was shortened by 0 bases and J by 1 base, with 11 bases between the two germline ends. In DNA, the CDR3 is TGTGCCAGCAGCTTAGCAAGGGTTACCCGCACAGATACGCAGTATTTT. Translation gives CASSLARVTRTDTQYF.

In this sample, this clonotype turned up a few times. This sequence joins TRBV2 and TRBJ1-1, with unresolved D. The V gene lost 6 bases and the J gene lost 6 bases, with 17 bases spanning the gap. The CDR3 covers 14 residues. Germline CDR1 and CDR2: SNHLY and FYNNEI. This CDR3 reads CASSLGLGNSEAFF. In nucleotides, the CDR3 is TGTGCCAGCAGCTTAGGGTTGGGAAACTCTGAAGCTTTCTTT.

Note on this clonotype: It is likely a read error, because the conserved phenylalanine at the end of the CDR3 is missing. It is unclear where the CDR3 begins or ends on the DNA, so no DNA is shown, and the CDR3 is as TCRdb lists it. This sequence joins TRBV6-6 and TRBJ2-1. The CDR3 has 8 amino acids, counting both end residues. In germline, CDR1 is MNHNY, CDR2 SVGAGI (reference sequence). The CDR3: CAISESKP.

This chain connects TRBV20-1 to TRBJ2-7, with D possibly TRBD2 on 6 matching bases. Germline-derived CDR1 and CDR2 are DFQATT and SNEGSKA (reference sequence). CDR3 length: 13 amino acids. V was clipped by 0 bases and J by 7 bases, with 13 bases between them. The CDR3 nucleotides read TGCAGTGCTAGAGACAGCGGGTTCCCTGAGCAGTACTTC. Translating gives CSARDSGFPEQYF.

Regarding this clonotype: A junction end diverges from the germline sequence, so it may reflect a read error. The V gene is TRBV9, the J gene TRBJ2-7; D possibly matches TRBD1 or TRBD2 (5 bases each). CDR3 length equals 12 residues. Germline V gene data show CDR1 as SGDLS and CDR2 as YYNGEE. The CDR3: CASTNEGNEQYF. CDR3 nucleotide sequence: TGCGCCAGCACCAACGAGGGGAATGAGCAGTACTTC. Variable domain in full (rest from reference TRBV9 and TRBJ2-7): DSGVTQTPKHLITATGQRVTLRCSPRSGDLSVYWYQQSLDQGLQFLIQYYNGEERAKGNILERFSAQQFPDLHSELNLSSLELGDSALYFCASTNEGNEQYFGPGTRLTVT.

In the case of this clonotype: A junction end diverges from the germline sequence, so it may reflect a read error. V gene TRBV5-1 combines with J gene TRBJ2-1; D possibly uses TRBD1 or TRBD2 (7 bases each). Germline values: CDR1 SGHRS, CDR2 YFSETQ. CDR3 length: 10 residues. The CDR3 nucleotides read TGTGCCAGCAGGGGGGGCCGCCAGTTCTTC. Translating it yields CASRGGRQFF.

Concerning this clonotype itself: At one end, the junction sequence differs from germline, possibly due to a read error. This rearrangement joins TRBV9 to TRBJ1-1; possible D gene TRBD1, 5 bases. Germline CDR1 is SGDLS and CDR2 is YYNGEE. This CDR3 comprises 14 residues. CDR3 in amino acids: CASSGGGWGNNELF. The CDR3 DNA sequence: TGTGCCAGCAGCGGTGGCGGCTGGGGGAACAATGAGCTCTTT.

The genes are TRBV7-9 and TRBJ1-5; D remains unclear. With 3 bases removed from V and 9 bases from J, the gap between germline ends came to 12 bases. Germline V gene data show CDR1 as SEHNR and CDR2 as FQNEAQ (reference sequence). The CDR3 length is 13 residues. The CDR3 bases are TGTGCCAGCAGCTTGACTGAAAAGGCGCCCCAGCATTTT. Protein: CASSLTEKAPQHF.

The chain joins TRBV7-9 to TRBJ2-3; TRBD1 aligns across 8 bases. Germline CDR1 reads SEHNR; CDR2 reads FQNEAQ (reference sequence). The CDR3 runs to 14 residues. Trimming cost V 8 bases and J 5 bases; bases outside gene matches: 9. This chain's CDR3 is CASLGQDNIDTQYF. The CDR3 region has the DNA TGTGCCAGCTTGGGACAGGATAATATAGATACGCAGTATTTT.

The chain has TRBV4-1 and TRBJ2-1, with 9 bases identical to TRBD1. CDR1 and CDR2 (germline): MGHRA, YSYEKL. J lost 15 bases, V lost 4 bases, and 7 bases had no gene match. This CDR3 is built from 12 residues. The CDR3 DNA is TGCGCCAGCAGCCCTATGGGGACAGGGCTGTTCTTC. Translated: CASSPMGTGLFF.

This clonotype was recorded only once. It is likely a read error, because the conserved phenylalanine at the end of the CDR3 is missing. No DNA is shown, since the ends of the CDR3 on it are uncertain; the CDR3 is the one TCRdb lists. CDR3 in amino acids: CASSVVTDNDEFFC. The J gene is TRBJ1-1, the V gene TRBV2. Germline CDR1 reads SNHLY; CDR2 reads FYNNEI. Termini included, the CDR3 measures 14 amino acids.

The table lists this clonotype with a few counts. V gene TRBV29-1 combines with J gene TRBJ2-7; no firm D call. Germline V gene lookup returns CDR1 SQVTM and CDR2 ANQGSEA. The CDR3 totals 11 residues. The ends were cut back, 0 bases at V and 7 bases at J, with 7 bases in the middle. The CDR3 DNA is TGCAGCGTTGAAGAATACGGGGAGCAGTACGTC. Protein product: CSVEEYGEQYV.

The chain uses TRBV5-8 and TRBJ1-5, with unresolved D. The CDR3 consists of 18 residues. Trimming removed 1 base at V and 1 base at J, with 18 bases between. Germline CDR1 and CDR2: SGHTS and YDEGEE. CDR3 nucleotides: TGTGCCAGCAGCTTGCGGAATGCCCGGGAGCCGAGCAATCAGCCCCAGCATTTT. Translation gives CASSLRNAREPSNQPQHF.

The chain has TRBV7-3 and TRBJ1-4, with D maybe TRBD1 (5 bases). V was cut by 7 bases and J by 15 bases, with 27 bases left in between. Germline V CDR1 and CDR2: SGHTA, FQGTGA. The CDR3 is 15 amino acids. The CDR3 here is CASIPGGLDEKGVFF. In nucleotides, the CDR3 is TGTGCCAGCATCCCCGGAGGGCTTGATGAAAAAGGGGTGTTTTTT.

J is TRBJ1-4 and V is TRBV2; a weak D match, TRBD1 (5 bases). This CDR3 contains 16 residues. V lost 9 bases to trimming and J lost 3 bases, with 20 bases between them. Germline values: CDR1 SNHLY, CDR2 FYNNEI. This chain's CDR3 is CASGEASGAPNEKLFF. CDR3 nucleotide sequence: TGTGCCAGTGGTGAAGCAAGTGGGGCTCCTAATGAAAAACTGTTTTTT.

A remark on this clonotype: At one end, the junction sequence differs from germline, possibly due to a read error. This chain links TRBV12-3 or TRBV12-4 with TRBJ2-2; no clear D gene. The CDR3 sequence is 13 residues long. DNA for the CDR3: TGCGCCAGCAGCCAGCAGAGAACCGGGGAGCTGTTTTTT. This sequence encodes CASSQQRTGELFF.

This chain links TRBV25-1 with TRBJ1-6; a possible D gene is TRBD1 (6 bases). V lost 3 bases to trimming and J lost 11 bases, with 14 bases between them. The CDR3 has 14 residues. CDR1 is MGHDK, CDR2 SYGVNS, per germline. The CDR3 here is CASSEVRDTPPLHF. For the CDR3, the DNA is TGTGCCAGCAGTGAGGTCCGGGACACACCACCCCTCCACTTT.

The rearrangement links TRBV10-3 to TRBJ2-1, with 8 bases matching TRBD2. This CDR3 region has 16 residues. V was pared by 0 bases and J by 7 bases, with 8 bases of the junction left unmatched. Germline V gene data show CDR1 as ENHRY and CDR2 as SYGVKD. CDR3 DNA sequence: TGTGCCATCAGTGAGTCCCGGGGGGGGGGCCGGAATGAGCAGTTCTTC. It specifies CAISESRGGGRNEQFF.

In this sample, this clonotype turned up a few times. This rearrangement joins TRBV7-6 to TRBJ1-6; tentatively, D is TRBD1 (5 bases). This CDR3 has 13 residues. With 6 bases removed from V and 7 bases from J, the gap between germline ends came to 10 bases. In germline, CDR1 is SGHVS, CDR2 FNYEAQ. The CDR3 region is CASRQGLNSPLHF. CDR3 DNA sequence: TGTGCCAGCAGGCAGGGTTTGAATTCACCCCTCCACTTT.

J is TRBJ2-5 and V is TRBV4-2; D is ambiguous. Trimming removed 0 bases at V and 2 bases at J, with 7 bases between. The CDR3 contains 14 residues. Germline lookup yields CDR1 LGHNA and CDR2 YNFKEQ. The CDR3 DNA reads TGTGCCAGCAGCCAAGACGGGCAGCAAGAGACCCAGTACTTC. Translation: CASSQDGQQETQYF.

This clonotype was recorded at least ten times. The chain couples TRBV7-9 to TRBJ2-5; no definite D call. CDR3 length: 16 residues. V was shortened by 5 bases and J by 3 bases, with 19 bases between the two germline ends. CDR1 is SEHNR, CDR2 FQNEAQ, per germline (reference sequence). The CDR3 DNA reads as TGTGCCAGCAGCCCCCCCTTCAGGTACGGCAAAGAGACCCAGTACTTC. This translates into CASSPPFRYGKETQYF.

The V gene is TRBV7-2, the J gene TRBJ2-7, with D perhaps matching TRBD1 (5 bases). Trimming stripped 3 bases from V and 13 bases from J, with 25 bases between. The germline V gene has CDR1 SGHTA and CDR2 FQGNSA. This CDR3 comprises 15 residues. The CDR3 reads CASSLIRGETYNTYF. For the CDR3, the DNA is TGTGCCAGCAGCTTGATTAGGGGCGAAACCTACAACACCTACTTC.

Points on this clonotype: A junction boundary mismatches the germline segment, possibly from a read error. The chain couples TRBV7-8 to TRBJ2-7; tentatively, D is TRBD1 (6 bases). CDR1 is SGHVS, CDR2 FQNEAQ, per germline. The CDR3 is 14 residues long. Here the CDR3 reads CASSRRRDNYELYF. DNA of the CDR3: TGTGCCAGCAGTCGAAGAAGGGACAACTACGAGCTGTACTTC.